Listed here are 18 T cell receptor beta chains from one sample, sequenced in a study of PD-1 blockade in classical Hodgkin lymphoma. Each patient experienced a relapse that followed autologous stem cell transplantation, and brentuximab vedotin exposure varied. Thawed PBMCs underwent magnetic negative selection to obtain purified CD8+ T cells. TCRdb's copy holds only in-frame clones and misses some; the assay was immunoSEQ multiplex PCR. The table has 12,000 or so clones, about four fifths seen once. The sequenced sample was CD8+ T cells from blood, obtained at baseline. These receptors all come from a human donor with classical Hodgkin lymphoma.

V usage is TRBV19 and J usage is TRBJ2-1, with unresolved D. V dropped 3 bases and J dropped 0 bases, with 12 bases sitting between them. The CDR3 has 16 amino acids. From germline, CDR1 is LNHDA and CDR2 SQIVND (reference sequence). CDR3 DNA: TGTGCCAGTAGTATGGAAACTGAGAGCTCCTACAATGAGCAGTTCTTC. Amino acid sequence: CASSMETESSYNEQFF.

This chain links TRBV5-1 with TRBJ1-1, with D possibly being TRBD1 (6 bases). CDR1 SGHRS and CDR2 YFSETQ come from the germline V gene. Trimming shortened V by 7 bases and J by 0 bases, and 22 bases separated the two germline ends. The CDR3 runs to 17 residues. In DNA, the CDR3 is TGCGCCAGCCATACCAAAGCAGGGGCCGGGATGAACACTGAAGCTTTCTTT. Its translation is CASHTKAGAGMNTEAFF.

This clone was counted between two and nine times. This chain uses TRBV19 with TRBJ1-5; a possible D gene is TRBD1 (6 bases). The CDR3 has 15 amino acids. V lost 4 bases, J lost 0 bases, and 10 bases lay in between. CDR1 is LNHDA and CDR2 is SQIVND in the germline V gene (reference sequence). CDR3 sequence: CASSRTEYSNQPQHF. Here the CDR3 DNA reads TGTGCCAGTAGTAGGACAGAATATAGCAATCAGCCCCAGCATTTT.

The rearrangement uses TRBV30 and TRBJ2-7; D might be TRBD2 (5 bases). This CDR3 contains 13 residues. V dropped 5 bases and J dropped 2 bases, with 13 bases sitting between them. CDR1 is GTSNPN and CDR2 is SVGIG in the germline V gene (reference sequence). The CDR3 protein is CAWSVGEPYEQYF. The CDR3, as DNA: TGTGCCTGGTCCGTCGGGGAGCCCTACGAGCAGTACTTC. Using reference TRBV30 and TRBJ2-7 for the parts outside the CDR3, the full variable domain is SQTIHQWPATLVQPVGSPLSLECTVEGTSNPNLYWYRQAAGRGLQLLFYSVGIGQISSEVPQNLSASRPQDRQFILSSKKLLLSDSGFYLCAWSVGEPYEQYFGPGTRLTVT.

In this sample, this clone turned up once. The chain joins TRBV27 to TRBJ2-2; 9 positions match TRBD2. Germline CDR1 MNHEY, CDR2 SMNVEV (reference sequence). There are 16 residues in the CDR3. Trimming at V came to 5 bases and at J to 6 bases, leaving 10 bases not matched to a gene. CDR3 DNA: TGTGCCAGCAGTCAAAAGGTAGCGGGAGCCCCCGGGGAGCTGTTTTTT. This translates into CASSQKVAGAPGELFF.

This chain uses TRBV5-4 with TRBJ2-1; perhaps TRBD2 as D (5 bases). CDR1 is SGHNT and CDR2 is YYREEE in the germline V gene (reference sequence). The CDR3 length is 13 residues. The V and J ends lost 2 bases and 7 bases respectively, with 10 bases between them. For the CDR3, the DNA is TGTGCCAGCAGCTTTTGGTGGGAGAATGAGCAGTTCTTC. Encoded protein: CASSFWWENEQFF.

This chain links TRBV11-2 with TRBJ2-3; 11 positions agree with TRBD2. The germline V gene encodes CDR1 SGHAT and CDR2 FQNNGV. J was trimmed by 4 bases and V by 0 bases; bases with no gene match: 6. This CDR3 has 17 amino acids. The CDR3 DNA is TGTGCCAGCAGCTTAGAGACGACTAGCGGGAAGGCAGATACGCAGTATTTT. This encodes CASSLETTSGKADTQYF.

The gene calls are TRBV27 and TRBJ1-1; D is undetermined. Germline assignment: CDR1 MNHEY and CDR2 SMNVEV (reference sequence). V lost 6 bases to trimming and J lost 9 bases, with 20 bases between them. The CDR3 extends over 14 amino acids. The CDR3 DNA reads TGTGCCAGCAGCGAAAGGTCGGGGTTGGGGAAAGCTTTCTTT. As protein: CASSERSGLGKAFF.

This clone was picked up one time. The CDR3 region has the DNA TGTGCCAGCAGCTTAGGACTAGCGGGACCCTACAATGAGCAGTTCTTC. Encoded protein: CASSLGLAGPYNEQFF. The rearrangement joins TRBV11-3 to TRBJ2-1; 11 nucleotides agree with TRBD2. The junction had 1 base not matched to a gene; V was cut back by 1 base and J by 2 bases. CDR1 is SGHNT, CDR2 YENEEA, per germline. This CDR3 contains 16 residues.

The gene calls are TRBV28 and TRBJ2-1; no definite D call. In germline, CDR1 is MDHEN, CDR2 SYDVKM. The CDR3 spans 12 residues. Trimming removed 3 bases at V and 10 bases at J, with 10 bases between. The CDR3 DNA reads TGTGCCAGCAGTTTTACGGGTGGGGAGCAGTTCTTC. Protein product: CASSFTGGEQFF.

The V gene is TRBV19, the J gene TRBJ1-1; D gene uncertain. The V gene's germline CDR1 is LNHDA and CDR2 SQIVND (reference sequence). The length of the CDR3 is 14 residues. Trimming stripped 0 bases from V and 0 bases from J, with 5 bases between. The CDR3 sequence is CASSIDHVNTEAFF. CDR3 nucleotides: TGTGCCAGTAGTATAGATCATGTGAACACTGAAGCTTTCTTT. The full variable domain, its missing parts supplied by reference TRBV19 and TRBJ1-1, is DGGITQSPKYLFRKEGQNVTLSCEQNLNHDAMYWYRQDPGQGLRLIYYSQIVNDFQKGDIAEGYSVSREKKESFPLTVTSAQKNPTAFYLCASSIDHVNTEAFFGQGTRLTVV.

The genes are TRBV9 and TRBJ1-3, with D hard to call. Looked up from germline, CDR1 is SGDLS and CDR2 is YYNGEE. The V gene lost 4 bases and the J gene lost 0 bases, with 11 bases spanning the gap. CDR3 length: 15 residues. The CDR3 DNA reads as TGTGCCAGCAGCCCTCAGCCCGACTCTGGAAACACCATATATTTT. Its translation is CASSPQPDSGNTIYF.

This chain uses TRBV5-6 with TRBJ2-7; TRBD2 aligns across 11 bases. Looked up from germline, CDR1 is SGHDT and CDR2 is YYEEEE. With V trimmed by 0 bases and J by 2 bases, 10 bases remained unmatched. The CDR3 is 18 amino acids. CDR3 sequence: CASSLGPSGRIEAYEQYF. The CDR3 region has the DNA TGTGCCAGCAGCTTGGGGCCTAGCGGGAGGATTGAGGCCTACGAGCAGTACTTC.

This clone is labeled as large (0.1 to 1%). The V and J genes are TRBV13 and TRBJ2-6; D call uncertain. V was clipped by 0 bases and J by 0 bases, with 9 bases between them. Looked up from germline, CDR1 is PRHDT and CDR2 is FYEKMQ (reference sequence). The CDR3 is made up of 17 amino acids. CDR3 in DNA: TGTGCCAGCAGCTTAGGACAGAGCTTCTCTGGGGCCAACGTCCTGACTTTC. Its protein is CASSLGQSFSGANVLTF.

V gene TRBV27 combines with J gene TRBJ2-1; 10 bases map to TRBD2. The V gene end was trimmed by 2 bases and the J gene end by 6 bases; junction bases not matched to a gene: 4. The length of the CDR3 is 15 residues. Looked up from germline, CDR1 is MNHEY and CDR2 is SMNVEV (reference sequence). The CDR3, as DNA: TGTGCCAGCAGTTTAGCACTAGCGGGACTCAATGAGCAGTTCTTC. The encoded protein is CASSLALAGLNEQFF.

This clone was recorded only once. The chain combines TRBV6-5 with TRBJ1-1, with D unclear. Germline V gene lookup returns CDR1 MNHEY and CDR2 SVGAGI. This CDR3 is 16 amino acids long. The V end was cut by 4 bases, the J end by 2 bases, with 17 bases between. The DNA of the CDR3 is TGTGCCAGCAGTTTAACCACGTATGGCAGAAACACTGAAGCTTTCTTT. As protein: CASSLTTYGRNTEAFF.

This chain joins TRBV4-2 and TRBJ2-2; 8 bases map to TRBD2. The germline V gene has CDR1 LGHNA and CDR2 YNFKEQ. The CDR3 spans 19 residues. J lost 1 base, V lost 0 bases, and 10 bases had no gene match. The CDR3 sequence is CASSQDKTLSGGNTGELFF. CDR3 DNA sequence: TGTGCCAGCAGCCAAGATAAGACGCTCAGCGGGGGGAACACCGGGGAGCTGTTTTTT.

V and J are TRBV4-1 and TRBJ1-1, with D perhaps matching TRBD1 (5 bases). The CDR3 consists of 14 residues. Between the trimmed V and J ends, which lost 0 bases and 1 base, there was a span of 6 bases. The germline V gene has CDR1 MGHRA and CDR2 YSYEKL. CDR3 loop: CASSQERGNTEAFF. For the CDR3, the DNA is TGCGCCAGCAGCCAAGAAAGGGGGAACACTGAAGCTTTCTTT.